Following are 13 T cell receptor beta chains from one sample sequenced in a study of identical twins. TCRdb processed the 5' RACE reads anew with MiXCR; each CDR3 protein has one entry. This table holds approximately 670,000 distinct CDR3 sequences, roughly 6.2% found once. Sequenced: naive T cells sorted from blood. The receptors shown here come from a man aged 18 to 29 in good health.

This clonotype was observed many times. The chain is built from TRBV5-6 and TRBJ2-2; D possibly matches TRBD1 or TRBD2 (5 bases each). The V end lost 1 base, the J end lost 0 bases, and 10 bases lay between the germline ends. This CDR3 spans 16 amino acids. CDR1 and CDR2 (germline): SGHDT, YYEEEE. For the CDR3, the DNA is TGTGCCAGCAGCTTGTGGGGGTTGGCGAACACCGGGGAGCTGTTTTTT. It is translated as CASSLWGLANTGELFF.

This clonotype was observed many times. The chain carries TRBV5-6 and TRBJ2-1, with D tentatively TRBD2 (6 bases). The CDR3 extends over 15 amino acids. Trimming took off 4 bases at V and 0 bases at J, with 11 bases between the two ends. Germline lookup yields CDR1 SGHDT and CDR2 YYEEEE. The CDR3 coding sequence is TGTGCCAGCAGCCCCCCGACTAGCTCCTACAATGAGCAGTTCTTC. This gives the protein CASSPPTSSYNEQFF. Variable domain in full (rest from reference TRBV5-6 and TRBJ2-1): DAGVTQSPTHLIKTRGQQVTLRCSPKSGHDTVSWYQQALGQGPQFIFQYYEEEERQRGNFPDRFSGHQFPNYSSELNVNALLLGDSALYLCASSPPTSSYNEQFFGPGTRLTVL.

The CDR3 coding sequence is TGTGCCAGCAGCGTAGCTGGGACTAGCGGGAGGACCGGGGAGCTGTTTTTT. Residues: CASSVAGTSGRTGELFF. This chain uses TRBV9 with TRBJ2-2; 15 bases fit TRBD2. This CDR3 comprises 17 residues. Per the germline V gene, CDR1 is SGDLS and CDR2 is YYNGEE. V shed 0 bases, J shed 5 bases, and the junction held 2 bases outside the gene matches.

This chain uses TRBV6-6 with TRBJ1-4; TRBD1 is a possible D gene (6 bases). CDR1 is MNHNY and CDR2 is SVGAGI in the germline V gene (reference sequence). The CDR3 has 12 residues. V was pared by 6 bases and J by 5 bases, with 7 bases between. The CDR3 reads CASRQGNEKLFF. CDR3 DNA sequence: TGTGCCAGCAGACAGGGAAATGAAAAACTGTTTTTT.

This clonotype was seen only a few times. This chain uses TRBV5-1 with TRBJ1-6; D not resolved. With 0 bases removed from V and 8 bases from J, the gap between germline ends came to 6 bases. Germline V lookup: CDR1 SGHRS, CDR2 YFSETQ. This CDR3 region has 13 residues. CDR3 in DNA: TGCGCCAGCAGCTTGGTCGTTGATTCACCCCTCCACTTT. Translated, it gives CASSLVVDSPLHF.

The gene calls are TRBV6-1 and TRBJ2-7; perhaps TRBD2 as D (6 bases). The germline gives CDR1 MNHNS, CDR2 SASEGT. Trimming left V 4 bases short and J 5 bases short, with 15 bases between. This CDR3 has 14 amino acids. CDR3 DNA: TGTGCCAGCAGTGCCGACGGGAGTTGGAACGAGCAGTACGTC. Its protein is CASSADGSWNEQYV.

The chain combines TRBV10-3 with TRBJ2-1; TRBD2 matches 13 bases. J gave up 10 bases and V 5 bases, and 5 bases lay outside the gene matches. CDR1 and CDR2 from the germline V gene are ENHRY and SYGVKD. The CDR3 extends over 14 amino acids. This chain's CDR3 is CAISKGLAGVEQFF. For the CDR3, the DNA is TGTGCCATCAGTAAAGGACTAGCGGGGGTCGAGCAGTTCTTC.

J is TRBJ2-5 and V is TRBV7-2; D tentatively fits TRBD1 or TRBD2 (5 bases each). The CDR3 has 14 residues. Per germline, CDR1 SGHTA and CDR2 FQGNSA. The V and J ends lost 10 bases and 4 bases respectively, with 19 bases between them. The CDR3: CATSGTHIRETQYF. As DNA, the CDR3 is TGTGCCACATCCGGGACCCACATTCGAGAGACCCAGTACTTC.

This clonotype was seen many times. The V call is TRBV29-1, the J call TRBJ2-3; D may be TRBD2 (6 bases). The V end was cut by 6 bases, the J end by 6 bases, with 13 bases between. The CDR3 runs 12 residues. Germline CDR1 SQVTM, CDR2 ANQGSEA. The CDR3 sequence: CSVPGLRDTQYF. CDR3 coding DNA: TGCAGCGTCCCGGGACTTCGCGATACGCAGTATTTT.

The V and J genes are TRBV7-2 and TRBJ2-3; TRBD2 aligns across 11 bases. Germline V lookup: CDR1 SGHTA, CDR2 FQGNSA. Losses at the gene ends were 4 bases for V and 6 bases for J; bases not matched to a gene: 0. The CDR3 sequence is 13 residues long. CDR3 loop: CASSWTSGDTQYF. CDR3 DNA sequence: TGTGCCAGCAGCTGGACTAGCGGGGATACGCAGTATTTT.

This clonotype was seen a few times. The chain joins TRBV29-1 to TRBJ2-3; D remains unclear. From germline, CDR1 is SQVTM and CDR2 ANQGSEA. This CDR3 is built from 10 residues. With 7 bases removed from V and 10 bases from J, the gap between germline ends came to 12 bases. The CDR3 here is CSGLTGSQYF. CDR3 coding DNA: TGCAGCGGTTTGACCGGGTCGCAGTATTTT.

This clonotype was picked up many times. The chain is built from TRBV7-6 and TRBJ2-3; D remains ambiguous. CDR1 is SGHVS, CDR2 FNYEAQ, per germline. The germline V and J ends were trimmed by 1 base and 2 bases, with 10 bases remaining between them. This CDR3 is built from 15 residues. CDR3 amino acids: CASSLVSPVTDTQYF. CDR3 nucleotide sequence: TGTGCCAGCAGCTTAGTCTCTCCGGTCACAGATACGCAGTATTTT.

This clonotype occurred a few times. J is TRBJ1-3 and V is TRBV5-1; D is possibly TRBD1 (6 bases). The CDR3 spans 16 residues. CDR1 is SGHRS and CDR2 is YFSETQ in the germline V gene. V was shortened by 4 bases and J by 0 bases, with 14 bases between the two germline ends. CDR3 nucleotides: TGCGCCAGCAGCGTCGGACAGTTCTCCTCTGGAAACACCATATATTTT. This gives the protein CASSVGQFSSGNTIYF.